This TCR beta chain was identified in a study of cytomegalovirus exposure and HLA in healthy donors. At collection, donors were nominally healthy, but unrecorded immune exposures were probable. As for this clone: Other nucleotide sequences in the sample specify the same CDR3.

PCR was performed using 60 Vbeta and 13 Jbeta primers. As originally analysed: Counted up in a later analysis, unique TCR beta chains came to 65 million to 80 million, with around 12 million shared. Profiled with immunoSEQ multiplex PCR; TCRdb holds only in-frame clones, not every one. D and trimming come from the DNA, and the V and J calls and clone size come from that table. This sample has about 150,000 clones, with around four fifths found just once. Trimming shortened V by 3 bases and J by 4 bases, and 10 bases separated the two germline ends. The CDR3 runs to 13 residues. Germline V gene sequence: CDR1 SGHDT, CDR2 YYEEEE.

The sequenced material came from PBMCs. The TCR originated in a woman in her forties or fifties in good health and CMV-seropositive. J is TRBJ1-1 and V is TRBV5-6; tentative D call: TRBD1 (6 bases). For the CDR3, the DNA is TGTGCCAGCAGCTGGGGGCAGGGCACTGAAGCTTTCTTT. This codes for CASSWGQGTEAFF.